Here is one T cell receptor beta chain with its context. Its cognate antigen is unknown. TCRdb's copy holds only in-frame clones and misses some; the assay was immunoSEQ multiplex PCR. The data show around 300,000 clones, 65% to 90% seen once. Treatment denoted: about 20 received Ad26.COV2.S at low or high dose, single or two shots; 5 received placebo; per-sample allocation not given. Specimens were obtained on day 63 following the first vaccine or placebo injection. Whoever gave the sample was an adult aged 18-55 years in Boston. The CDR3 is made up of 18 amino acids. Germline V CDR1 and CDR2: SGHRS, YFSETQ. Unmatched junction bases numbered 8, after V lost 0 bases and J lost 0 bases. The data were taken from a study of Ad26.COV2.S vaccination and SARS-CoV-2 variants. The study, taken as a whole, reports: Placebo recipients trailed vaccine recipients in spike-specific TCR breadth.

The gene calls are TRBV5-1 and TRBJ2-3, with 9 bases aligning to TRBD2. Sample: peripheral blood, taken in a trial of Ad26.COV2.S vaccine versus placebo. The sequence derives from a person aged 18-60 years who received the Ad26.COV2.S COVID-19 vaccine or a placebo. CDR3 in DNA: TGCGCCAGCAGCTTGGCCCGAGCTAGCGGGGTTAGCACAGATACGCAGTATTTT. This encodes CASSLARASGVSTDTQYF.